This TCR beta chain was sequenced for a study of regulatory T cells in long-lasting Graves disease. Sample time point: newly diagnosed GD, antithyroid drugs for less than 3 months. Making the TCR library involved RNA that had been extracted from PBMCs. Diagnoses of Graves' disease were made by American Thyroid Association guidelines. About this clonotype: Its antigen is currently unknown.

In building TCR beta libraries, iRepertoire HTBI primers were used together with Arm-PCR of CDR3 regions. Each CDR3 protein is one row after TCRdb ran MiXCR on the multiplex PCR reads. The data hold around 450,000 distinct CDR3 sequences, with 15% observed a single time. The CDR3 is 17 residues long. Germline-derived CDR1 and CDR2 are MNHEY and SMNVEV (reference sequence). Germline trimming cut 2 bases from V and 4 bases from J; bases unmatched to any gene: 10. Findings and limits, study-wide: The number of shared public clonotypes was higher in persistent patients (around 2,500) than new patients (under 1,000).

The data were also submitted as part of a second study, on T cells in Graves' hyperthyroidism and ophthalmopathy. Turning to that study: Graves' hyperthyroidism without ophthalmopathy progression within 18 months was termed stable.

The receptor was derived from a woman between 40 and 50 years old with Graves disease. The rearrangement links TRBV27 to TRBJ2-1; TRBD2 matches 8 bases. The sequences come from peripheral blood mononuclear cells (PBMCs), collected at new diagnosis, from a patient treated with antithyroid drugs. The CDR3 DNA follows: TGTGCCAGCAGTTTAGCCCACTATAGCGGGGATTACAATGAGCAGTTCTTC. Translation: CASSLAHYSGDYNEQFF.